This TCR beta chain was profiled in a study of memory CD4+ T cells and cytomegalovirus serostatus. Germline V CDR1 and CDR2: MGHRA, YSYEKL. Losses at the gene ends were 3 bases for V and 10 bases for J; bases not matched to a gene: 15. CDR3 size: 16 residues. This clone was picked up a small number of times. Per the original methods: Out-of-frame sequences were removed, leaving 2 million to 2.5 million distinct TCRbeta sequences. Method: immunoSEQ multiplex PCR; TCRdb's copy keeps in-frame clones and lacks some. That table gives V, J and clone size, and the DNA gave D and trimming. The sample records about 50,000 clones, 75% to 85% being singletons. Single viable CD3+CD4+CD8-CD45RO+ cells were sorted as the memory CD4+ T cells. After thawing, CD4+ T cells were positively selected.

The chain combines TRBV4-1 with TRBJ2-1, with TRBD2 matching over 7 bases. Material: memory CD4+ T cells from blood. This TCR derives from an adult in good health and CMV-seronegative. Here the CDR3 reads CASSHTFSGSPREQFF. CDR3 bases: TGCGCCAGCAGCCACACTTTTAGCGGGTCCCCTCGAGAGCAGTTCTTC.